Below are 9 T cell receptor beta chains sequenced from a single sample in a study of blood T cell repertoires in COVID-19. Produced via immunoSEQ multiplex PCR; TCRdb's table is partial and in-frame only. The data show 270,000 or so clones, roughly 91% seen once. Sequenced material: PBMCs or T cells enriched from blood (not recorded which). The origin of the receptors is a middle-aged woman with acute COVID-19.

The gene calls are TRBV11-3 and TRBJ2-1; 11 bases agree with TRBD2. Germline V lookup: CDR1 SGHNT, CDR2 YENEEA. This CDR3 region has 17 residues. J lost 6 bases, V lost 3 bases, and 10 bases had no gene match. CDR3 bases: TGTGCCAGCAGCTTCGTCCCTAGCGGGAGGTTTGGCAATGAGCAGTTCTTC. Encoded protein: CASSFVPSGRFGNEQFF. Variable domain in full (rest from reference TRBV11-3 and TRBJ2-1): EAGVVQSPRYKIIEKKQPVAFWCNPISGHNTLYWYLQNLGQGPELLIRYENEEAVDDSQLPKDRFSAERLKGVDSTLKIQPAELGDSAVYLCASSFVPSGRFGNEQFFGPGTRLTVL.

This clone was recorded only once. V usage is TRBV15 and J usage is TRBJ1-2, with TRBD1 identical over 7 bases. V gave up 4 bases and J gave up 8 bases; unmatched junction bases: 7. Germline V gives CDR1 LNHNV, CDR2 YYDKDF (reference sequence). CDR3 length: 13 amino acids. The CDR3 sequence is CATSIGGAGGYTF. DNA for the CDR3: TGTGCCACCAGCATAGGGGGCGCGGGAGGCTACACCTTC. The full variable domain, completed using reference TRBV15 and TRBJ1-2, is DAMVIQNPRYQVTQFGKPVTLSCSQTLNHNVMYWYQQKSSQAPKLLFHYYDKDFNNEADTPDNFQSRRPNTSFCFLDIRSPGLGDTAMYLCATSIGGAGGYTFGSGTRLTVV.

The chain recombines TRBV9 with TRBJ2-1; 8 nucleotides align to TRBD2. V was clipped by 0 bases and J by 3 bases; unmatched bases: 20. The germline CDR1 and CDR2 sequences are SGDLS and YYNGEE. The CDR3 is made up of 21 amino acids. The CDR3 nucleotides are TGTGCCAGCAGCGTAGGGGATCGGGAGGGCCGGAGGTTCGTAGACTACAATGAGCAGTTCTTC. Its protein is CASSVGDREGRRFVDYNEQFF.

V usage is TRBV5-1 and J usage is TRBJ1-3, with D unresolved. Trimming left V 1 base short and J 0 bases short, with 8 bases between. CDR3 size: 15 residues. CDR1 SGHRS and CDR2 YFSETQ come from the germline V gene. The CDR3 DNA reads TGCGCCAGCAGCTTGTTTCCGAGCTCTGGAAACACCATATATTTT. It specifies CASSLFPSSGNTIYF.

The chain employs TRBV6-1 and TRBJ1-5; 9 bases fit TRBD1. J gave up 5 bases and V 3 bases, and 5 bases lay outside the gene matches. There are 15 residues in the CDR3. Germline CDR1 and CDR2: MNHNS and SASEGT. The CDR3 DNA reads as TGTGCCAGCAGTGAGTCCGGGACAGGGTATCAGCCCCAGCATTTT. Amino acids: CASSESGTGYQPQHF.

The V and J genes are TRBV30 and TRBJ1-3; no definite D call. This CDR3 contains 17 residues. Germline assignment: CDR1 GTSNPN and CDR2 SVGIG (reference sequence). The V and J ends lost 1 base and 0 bases respectively, with 16 bases between them. The CDR3: CAWSAPLTLSSGNTIYF. CDR3 nucleotides: TGTGCCTGGAGTGCCCCCCTGACACTTAGCTCTGGAAACACCATATATTTT.

This chain joins TRBV30 and TRBJ1-2; 8 bases agree with TRBD1. Trimming removed 5 bases from V and 6 bases from J; junction bases left unmatched: 5. The CDR3 contains 12 residues. Germline V lookup: CDR1 GTSNPN, CDR2 SVGIG (reference sequence). In DNA form, the CDR3 reads TGTGCCTGGCAGGGGGCACAGGATGGCTACACCTTC. Protein: CAWQGAQDGYTF.

The chain employs TRBV24-1 and TRBJ2-3, with TRBD1 matching over 9 bases. The CDR3 covers 17 residues. V trimming: 2 bases; J trimming: 3 bases; junction bases outside the gene matches: 8. CDR1 is KGHDR and CDR2 is SFDVKD in the germline V gene. CDR3 nucleotide sequence: TGTGCCACCAGTGATTGGCACATAGGACAGGGGACAGATACGCAGTATTTT. It is translated as CATSDWHIGQGTDTQYF.

CDR3 nucleotides: TGTGCCAGCAGCTTAACGCCACTCCCGGGGGGGTTGGATGGCTACACCTTC. Translated, it gives CASSLTPLPGGLDGYTF. The chain employs TRBV7-3 and TRBJ1-2; D might be TRBD1 (5 bases). CDR3 length equals 17 residues. V was shortened by 0 bases and J by 6 bases, with 20 bases between the two germline ends. From germline, CDR1 is SGHTA and CDR2 FQGTGA.